This TCR beta chain was documented in a study of cytomegalovirus exposure and HLA in healthy donors. As concerns this clone: Its antigen is unidentified.

Germline CDR1 reads SGHTA; CDR2 reads FQGTGA. The CDR3 extends over 15 amino acids. With V trimmed by 5 bases and J by 2 bases, 8 bases remained unmatched. Study-wide findings and caveats: A later analysis linked a missense DCLRE1C variant to TCR beta V- and J-gene trimming. The classifier reportedly diagnosed cytomegalovirus status with high sensitivity and specificity. Previously analyzed data showed that most TCR beta V segments were productive at a frequency of about 87% or about 30%.

It was with 60 Vbeta and 13 Jbeta primers that the PCR ran. Profiling relied on immunoSEQ multiplex PCR, and the TCRdb table lists in-frame clones only, not all of them. The sample lists 150,000 to 200,000 clones, approximately 65% occurring once. Sequenced material: PBMCs. V usage is TRBV7-3 and J usage is TRBJ2-5, with 7 bases aligning to TRBD1. This sequence originates from a man aged 40-50 years in good health and CMV-seronegative. This CDR3 reads CASSPTGKGQETQYF. The CDR3 coding sequence is TGTGCCAGCAGCCCGACAGGGAAAGGGCAAGAGACCCAGTACTTC.